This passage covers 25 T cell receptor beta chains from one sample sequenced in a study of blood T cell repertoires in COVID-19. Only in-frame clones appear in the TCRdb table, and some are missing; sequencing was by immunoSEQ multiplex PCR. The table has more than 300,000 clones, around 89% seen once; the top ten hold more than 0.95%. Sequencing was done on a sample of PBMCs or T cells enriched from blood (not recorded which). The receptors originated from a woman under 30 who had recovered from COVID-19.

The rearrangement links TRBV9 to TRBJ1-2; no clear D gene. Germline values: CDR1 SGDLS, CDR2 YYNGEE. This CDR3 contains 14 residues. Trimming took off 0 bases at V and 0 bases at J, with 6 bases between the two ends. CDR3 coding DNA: TGTGCCAGCAGCGTAGGTCTCGCTAACTATGGCTACACCTTC. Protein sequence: CASSVGLANYGYTF.

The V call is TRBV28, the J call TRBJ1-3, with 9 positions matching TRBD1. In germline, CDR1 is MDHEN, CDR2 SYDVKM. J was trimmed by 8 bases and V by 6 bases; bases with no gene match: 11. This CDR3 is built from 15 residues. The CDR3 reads CASSPGDRDAYTIYF. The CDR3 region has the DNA TGTGCCAGCAGCCCCGGGGACAGGGATGCGTACACCATATATTTT.

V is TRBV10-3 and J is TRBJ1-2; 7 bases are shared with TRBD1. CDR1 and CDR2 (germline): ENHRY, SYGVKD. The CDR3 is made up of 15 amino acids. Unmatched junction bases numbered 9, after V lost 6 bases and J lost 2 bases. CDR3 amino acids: CAIRDTGTANYGYTF. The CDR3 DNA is TGTGCCATCAGAGATACGGGGACAGCAAACTATGGCTACACCTTC.

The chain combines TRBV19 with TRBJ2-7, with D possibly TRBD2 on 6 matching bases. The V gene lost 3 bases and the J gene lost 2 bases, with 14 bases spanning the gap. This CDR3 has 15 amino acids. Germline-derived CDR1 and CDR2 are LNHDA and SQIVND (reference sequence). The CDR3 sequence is CASSMYGGPPYEQYF. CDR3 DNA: TGTGCCAGTAGTATGTACGGGGGTCCCCCCTACGAGCAGTACTTC.

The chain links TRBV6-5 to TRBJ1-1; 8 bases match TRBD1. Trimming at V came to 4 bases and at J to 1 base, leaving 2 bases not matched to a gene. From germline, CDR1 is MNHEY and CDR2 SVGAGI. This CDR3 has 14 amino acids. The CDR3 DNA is TGTGCCAGCAGTTGGGACAGGAGGAACACTGAAGCTTTCTTT. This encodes CASSWDRRNTEAFF.

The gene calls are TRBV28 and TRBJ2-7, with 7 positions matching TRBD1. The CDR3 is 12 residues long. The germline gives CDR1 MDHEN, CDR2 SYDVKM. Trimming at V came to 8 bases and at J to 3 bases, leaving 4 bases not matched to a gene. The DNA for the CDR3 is TGTGCCAGCCACGCAGGGGGCTACGAGCAGTACTTC. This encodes CASHAGGYEQYF.

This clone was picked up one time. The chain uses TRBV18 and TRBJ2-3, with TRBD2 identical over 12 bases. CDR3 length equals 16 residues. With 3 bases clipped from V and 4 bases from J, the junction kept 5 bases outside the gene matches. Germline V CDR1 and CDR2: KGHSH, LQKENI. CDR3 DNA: TGTGCCAGCTCACCTCGGACTAGCGGGGCCTCAGATACGCAGTATTTT. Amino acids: CASSPRTSGASDTQYF.

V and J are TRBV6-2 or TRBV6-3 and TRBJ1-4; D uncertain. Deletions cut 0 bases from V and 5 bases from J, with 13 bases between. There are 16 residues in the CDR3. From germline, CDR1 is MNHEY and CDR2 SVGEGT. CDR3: CASSYSYDSGNEKLFF. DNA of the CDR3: TGTGCCAGCAGTTACTCGTACGACTCGGGAAATGAAAAACTGTTTTTT.

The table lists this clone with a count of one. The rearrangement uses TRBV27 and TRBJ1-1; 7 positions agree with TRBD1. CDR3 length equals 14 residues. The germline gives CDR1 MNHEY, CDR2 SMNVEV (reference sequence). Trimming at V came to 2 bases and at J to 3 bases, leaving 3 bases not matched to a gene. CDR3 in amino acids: CASSLTGEYTEAFF. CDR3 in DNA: TGTGCCAGCAGTTTAACAGGGGAATACACTGAAGCTTTCTTT.

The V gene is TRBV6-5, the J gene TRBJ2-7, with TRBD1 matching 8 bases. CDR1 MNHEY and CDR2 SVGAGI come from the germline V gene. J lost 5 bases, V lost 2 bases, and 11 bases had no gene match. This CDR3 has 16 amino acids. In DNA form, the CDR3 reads TGTGCCAGCAGTTACCCCTCCTCAGGGGGCCTCCACGAGCAGTACTTC. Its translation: CASSYPSSGGLHEQYF.

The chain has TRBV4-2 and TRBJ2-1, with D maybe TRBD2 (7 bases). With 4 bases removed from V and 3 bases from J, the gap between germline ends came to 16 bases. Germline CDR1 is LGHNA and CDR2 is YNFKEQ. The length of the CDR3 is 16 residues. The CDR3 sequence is CASSRPDRGGYNEQFF. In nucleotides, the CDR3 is TGTGCCAGCAGCCGACCAGATAGGGGGGGCTACAATGAGCAGTTCTTC.

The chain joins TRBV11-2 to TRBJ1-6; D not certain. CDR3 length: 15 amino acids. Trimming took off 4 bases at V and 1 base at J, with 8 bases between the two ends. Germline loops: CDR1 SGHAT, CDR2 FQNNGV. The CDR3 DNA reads TGTGCCAGCAGCTCTATTTGGTCCTATAATTCACCCCTCCACTTT. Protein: CASSSIWSYNSPLHF.

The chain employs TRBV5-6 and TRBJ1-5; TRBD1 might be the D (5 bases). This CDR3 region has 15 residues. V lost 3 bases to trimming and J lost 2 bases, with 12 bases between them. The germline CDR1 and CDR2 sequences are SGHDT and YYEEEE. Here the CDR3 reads CASSSSGQGNQPQHF. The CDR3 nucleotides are TGTGCCAGCAGCTCGTCAGGGCAGGGCAATCAGCCCCAGCATTTT.

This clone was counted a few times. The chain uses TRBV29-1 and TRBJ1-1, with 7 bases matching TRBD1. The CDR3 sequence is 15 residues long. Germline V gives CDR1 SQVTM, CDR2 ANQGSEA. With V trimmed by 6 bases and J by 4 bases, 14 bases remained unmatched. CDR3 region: CSVLTGSGRGTEAFF. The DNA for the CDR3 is TGCAGCGTCCTGACAGGGAGTGGACGGGGCACTGAAGCTTTCTTT.

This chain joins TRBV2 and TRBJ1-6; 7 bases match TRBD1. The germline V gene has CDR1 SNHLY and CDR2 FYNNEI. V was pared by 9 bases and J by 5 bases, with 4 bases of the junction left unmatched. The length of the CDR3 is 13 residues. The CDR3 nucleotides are TGTGCCAGGATGACAGGGAATAATTCACCCCTCCACTTT. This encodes CARMTGNNSPLHF.

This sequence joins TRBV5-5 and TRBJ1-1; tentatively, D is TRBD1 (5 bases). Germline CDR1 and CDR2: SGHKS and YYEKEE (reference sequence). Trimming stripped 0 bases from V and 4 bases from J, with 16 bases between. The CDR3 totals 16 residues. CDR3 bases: TGTGCCAGCAGCTTGGTTCCCCCCGAAGGGGTCACTGAAGCTTTCTTT. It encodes CASSLVPPEGVTEAFF.

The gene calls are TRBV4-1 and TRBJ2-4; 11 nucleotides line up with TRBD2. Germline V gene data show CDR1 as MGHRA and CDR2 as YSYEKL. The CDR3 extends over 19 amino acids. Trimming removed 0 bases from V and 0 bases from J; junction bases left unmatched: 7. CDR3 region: CASSQDGLAGRLAKNIQYF. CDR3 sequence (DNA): TGCGCCAGCAGCCAAGATGGACTAGCGGGTCGATTAGCCAAAAACATTCAGTACTTC.

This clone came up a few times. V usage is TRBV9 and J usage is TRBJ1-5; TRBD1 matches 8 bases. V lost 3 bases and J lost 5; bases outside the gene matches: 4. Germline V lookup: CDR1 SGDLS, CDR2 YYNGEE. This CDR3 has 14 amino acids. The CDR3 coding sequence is TGTGCCAGCAGCGCCAGGGGGCTGGATCAGCCCCAGCATTTT. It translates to CASSARGLDQPQHF.

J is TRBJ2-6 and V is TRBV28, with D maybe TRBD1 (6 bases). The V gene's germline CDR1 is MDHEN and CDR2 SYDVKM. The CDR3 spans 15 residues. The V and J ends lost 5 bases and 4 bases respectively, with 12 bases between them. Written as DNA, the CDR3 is TGTGCCAGCAGTCCCTTGGGGACAGGGGCCAACGTCCTGACTTTC. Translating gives CASSPLGTGANVLTF. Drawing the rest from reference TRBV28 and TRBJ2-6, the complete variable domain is DVKVTQSSRYLVKRTGEKVFLECVQDMDHENMFWYRQDPGLGLRLIYFSYDVKMKEKGDIPEGYSVSREKKERFSLILESASTNQTSMYLCASSPLGTGANVLTFGAGSRLTVL.

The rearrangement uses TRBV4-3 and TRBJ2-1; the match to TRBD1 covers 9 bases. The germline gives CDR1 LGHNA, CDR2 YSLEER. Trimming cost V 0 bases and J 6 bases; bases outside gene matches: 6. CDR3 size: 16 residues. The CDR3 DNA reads TGCGCCAGCAGCCAAGACGGGACAGGGCAATTCAATGAGCAGTTCTTC. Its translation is CASSQDGTGQFNEQFF.

CDR3: CASSKTDNQPQHF. The CDR3 DNA reads as TGTGCCAGCAGTAAGACAGACAATCAGCCCCAGCATTTT. The V call is TRBV6-9, the J call TRBJ1-5, with D possibly being TRBD1 (5 bases). Per germline, CDR1 MNHGY and CDR2 SVAAGI. The CDR3 runs 13 residues. V lost 5 bases, J lost 3 bases, and 8 bases lay in between.

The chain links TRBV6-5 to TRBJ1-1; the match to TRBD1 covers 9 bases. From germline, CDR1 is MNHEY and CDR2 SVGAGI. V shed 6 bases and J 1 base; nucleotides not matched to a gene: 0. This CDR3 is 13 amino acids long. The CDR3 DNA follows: TGTGCCAGCAGGACAGGGGGGAACACTGAAGCTTTCTTT. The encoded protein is CASRTGGNTEAFF.

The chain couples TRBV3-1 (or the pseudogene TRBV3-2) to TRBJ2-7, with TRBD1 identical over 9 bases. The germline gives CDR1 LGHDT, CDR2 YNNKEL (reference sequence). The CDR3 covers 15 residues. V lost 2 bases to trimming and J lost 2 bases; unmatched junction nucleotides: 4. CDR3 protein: CASSQHTGGAYEQYF. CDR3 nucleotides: TGTGCCAGCAGCCAACATACAGGGGGCGCCTACGAGCAGTACTTC.

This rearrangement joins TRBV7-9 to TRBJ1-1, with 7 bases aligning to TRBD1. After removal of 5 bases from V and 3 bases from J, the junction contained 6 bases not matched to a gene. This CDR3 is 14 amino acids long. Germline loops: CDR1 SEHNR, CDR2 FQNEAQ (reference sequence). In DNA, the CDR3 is TGTGCCAGCAGCCCCACAGGGGTAGACACTGAAGCTTTCTTT. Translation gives CASSPTGVDTEAFF.

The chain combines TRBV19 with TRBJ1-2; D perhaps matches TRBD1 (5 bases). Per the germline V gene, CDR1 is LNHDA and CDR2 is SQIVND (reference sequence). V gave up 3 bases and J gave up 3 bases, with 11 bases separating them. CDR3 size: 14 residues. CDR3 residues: CASSMAGRDYGYTF. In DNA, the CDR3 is TGTGCCAGTAGTATGGCAGGGCGAGACTATGGCTACACCTTC.